Given below is one T cell receptor (beta chain) in context. Antigen specificity is unknown. The data stem from a study of beta chain features in type 1 diabetes. General observations from the study: Sequencing used cDNA, and cells with high TCR expression could therefore be over-represented. Any HLA type influence on TCRB rearrangement was left unresolved here.

One heparinised draw, averaging about 110 mL, was taken per donor. Every isolated RNA sample was fully reverse transcribed, so sequencing captured expressed TCRB transcripts. Sequencing was performed with immunoSEQ multiplex PCR; in TCRdb, only in-frame clones are kept and a portion is missing. Of under 300,000 clones in the sample, roughly 8% were seen once. Trimming removed 4 bases from V and 4 bases from J, with 11 bases in between. The CDR3 is made up of 13 amino acids. CDR1 is LGHNA, CDR2 YSLEER, per germline. Specimen: central memory CD4+ T cells from blood. This TCR came from a young woman in good health. The chain combines TRBV4-3 with TRBJ2-7; D gene ambiguous. The CDR3 DNA follows: TGCGCCAGCAGCCCCAGAGTCGGGTACGAGCAGTACTTC. Amino acids: CASSPRVGYEQYF.